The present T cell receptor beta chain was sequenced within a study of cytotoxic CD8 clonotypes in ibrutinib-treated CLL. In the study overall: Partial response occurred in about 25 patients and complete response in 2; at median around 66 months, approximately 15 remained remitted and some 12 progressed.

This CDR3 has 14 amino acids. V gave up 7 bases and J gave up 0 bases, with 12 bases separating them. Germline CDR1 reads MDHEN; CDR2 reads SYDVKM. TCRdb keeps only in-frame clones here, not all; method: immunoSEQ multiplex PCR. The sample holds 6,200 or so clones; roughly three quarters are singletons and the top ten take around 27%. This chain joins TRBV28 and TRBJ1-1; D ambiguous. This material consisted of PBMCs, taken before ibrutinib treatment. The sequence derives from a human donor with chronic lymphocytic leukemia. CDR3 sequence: CASTRGGLNTEAFF. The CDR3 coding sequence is TGTGCCAGCACCCGAGGAGGGCTGAACACTGAAGCTTTCTTT.